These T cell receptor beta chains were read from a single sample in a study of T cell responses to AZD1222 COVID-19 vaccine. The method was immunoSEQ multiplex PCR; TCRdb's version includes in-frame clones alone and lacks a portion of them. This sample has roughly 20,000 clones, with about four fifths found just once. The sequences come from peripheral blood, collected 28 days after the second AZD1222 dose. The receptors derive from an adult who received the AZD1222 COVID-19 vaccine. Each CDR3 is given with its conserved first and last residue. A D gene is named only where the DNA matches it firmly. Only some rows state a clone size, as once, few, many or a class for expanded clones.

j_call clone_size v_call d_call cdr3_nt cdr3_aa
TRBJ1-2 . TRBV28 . TGTGCCAGCAGTTTGTCGTCCTATGGCTACACCTTC CASSLSSYGYTF
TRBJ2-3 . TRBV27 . TGTGCCACCTCAGTTTGGGTGAGCACAGATACGCAGTATTTT CATSVWVSTDTQYF
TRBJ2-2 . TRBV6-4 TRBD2 TGTGCCAGCAGTGCCGAATTAGCGGGAGGACGCGGGGAGCTGTTTTTT CASSAELAGGRGELFF
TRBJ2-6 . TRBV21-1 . TGTGCCAGCAGCAAACTGAGCCAGGGAGAGACATCTGGGGCCAACGTCCTGACTTTC CASSKLSQGETSGANVLTF
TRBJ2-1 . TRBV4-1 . TGCGCCAGCAGCCAAGATGGAAATGAGCAGTTCTTC CASSQDGNEQFF
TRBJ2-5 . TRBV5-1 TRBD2 TGCGCCAGCAGCTTGGATAGCGGGAGAGAGACCCAGTACTTC CASSLDSGRETQYF
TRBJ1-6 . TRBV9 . TGTGCCAGCAGCGTAGCTCCGGGTTATGGGTCACCCCTCCACTTT CASSVAPGYGSPLHF
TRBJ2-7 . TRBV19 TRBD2 TGTGCCACTCGGACTAGCGGGAGGTTTGGGGAGCAGTACTTC CATRTSGRFGEQYF
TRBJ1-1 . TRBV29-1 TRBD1 TGCAGCGCAACAGGGGGCACTGAAGCTTTCTTT CSATGGTEAFF
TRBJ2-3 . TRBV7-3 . TGTGCCAGCAGCGCCGGCTCGCGCACAGATACGCAGTATTTT CASSAGSRTDTQYF
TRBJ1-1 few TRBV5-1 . TGCGCCAGCAGCTTGGCGGGGCAAAACACTGAAGCTTTCTTT CASSLAGQNTEAFF
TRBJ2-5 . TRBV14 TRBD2 TGTGCCAGCAGCCGCCGACTAGCGGGAGGGCTGGAACAAGAGACCCAGTACTTC CASSRRLAGGLEQETQYF
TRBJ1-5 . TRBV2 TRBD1 TGTGCCAGCCTCGGGGGGACAGGGAATCAGCCCCAGCATTTT CASLGGTGNQPQHF
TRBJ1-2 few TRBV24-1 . TGTGCCACCAGTGAGCGGACGGGCTATGGCTACACCTTC CATSERTGYGYTF
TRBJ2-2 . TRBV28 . TGTGCCAGCAGCTTTGACAGGGAGGCCGGGGAGCTGTTTTTT CASSFDREAGELFF
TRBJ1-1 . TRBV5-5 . TGTGCCAGCAGCTTGGGGGATAACACTGAAGCTTTCTTT CASSLGDNTEAFF
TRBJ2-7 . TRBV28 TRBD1 TGTGCCAGCAGTTCTCACAGGGGGCCGAGCTCCTACGAGCAGTACTTC CASSSHRGPSSYEQYF
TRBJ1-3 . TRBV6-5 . TGTGCCAGCAGCGACGGTAACTCTGGAAACACCATATATTTT CASSDGNSGNTIYF
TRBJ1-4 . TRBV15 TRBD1 TGTGCCACCAGCCGGACAGGGGATAGTAATGAAAAACTGTTTTTT CATSRTGDSNEKLFF
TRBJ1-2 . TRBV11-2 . TGTGCCAGCAGCTTAGATGCTGGGTCAGGGATTAACTATGGCTACACCTTC CASSLDAGSGINYGYTF
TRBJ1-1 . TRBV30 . TGTGCCTGGAGCCTCTACACTGGGGGGAACACTGAAGCTTTCTTT CAWSLYTGGNTEAFF
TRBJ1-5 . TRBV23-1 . TGCGCCAGCAGTCACAAGGTGGGGGGGAGCAATCAGCCCCAGCATTTT CASSHKVGGSNQPQHF
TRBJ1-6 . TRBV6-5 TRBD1 TGTGCCAGCAGCAGGACAGGGGCAGATTCACCCCTCCACTTT CASSRTGADSPLHF
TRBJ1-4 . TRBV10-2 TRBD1 TGCGCCAGCAAGGGACAGCCTGCAACTAATGAAAAACTGTTTTTT CASKGQPATNEKLFF
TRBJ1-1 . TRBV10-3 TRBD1 TGTGCCATCAGTGAGAATCAGGGGGCCACTGAAGCTTTCTTT CAISENQGATEAFF
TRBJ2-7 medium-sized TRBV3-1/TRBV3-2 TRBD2 TGTGCCAGCAGCCCGCGGACTAGCGGTGCCTACGAGCAGTACTTC CASSPRTSGAYEQYF
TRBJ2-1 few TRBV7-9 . TGTGCCAGCAGCTTAGCCCACAAGGACGATGAGCAGTTCTTC CASSLAHKDDEQFF
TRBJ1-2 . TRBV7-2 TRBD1 TGTGCCAGCAGCCTTGACAGGGGTGGGAACTATGGCTACACCTTC CASSLDRGGNYGYTF
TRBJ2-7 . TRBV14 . TGTGCCAGCAGCCGAGCCGGGGGCTACGAGCAGTACTTC CASSRAGGYEQYF
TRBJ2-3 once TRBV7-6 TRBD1 TGTGCCAGCAGCTCCGGGACAGGGTATTCAGATACGCAGTATTTT CASSSGTGYSDTQYF
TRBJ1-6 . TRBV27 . TGTGCCAGCAGTTTGAGCGGACAGTACTATAATTCACCCCTCCACTTT CASSLSGQYYNSPLHF
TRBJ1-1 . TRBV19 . TGTGCCAGTAGTATCGGGACGGCCAACACTGAAGCTTTCTTT CASSIGTANTEAFF
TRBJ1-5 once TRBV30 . TGTGCCTGGAGTGGGCAGATGAATCAGCCCCAGCATTTT CAWSGQMNQPQHF
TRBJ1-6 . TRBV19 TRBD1 TGTGCCAGTGGACAGGGGGCTGATAATTCACCCCTCCACTTT CASGQGADNSPLHF
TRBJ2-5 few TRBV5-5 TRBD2 TGTGCCAGCAGCCCCTCTCCGGGGGGCCAAGAGACCCAGTACTTC CASSPSPGGQETQYF
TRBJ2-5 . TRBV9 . TGTGCCAGCAGCACAGAACTGGAAGAGACCCAGTACTTC CASSTELEETQYF
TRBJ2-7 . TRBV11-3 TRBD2 TGTGCCAGCAGCCCGACTAGCGGCTACGAGCAGTACTTC CASSPTSGYEQYF
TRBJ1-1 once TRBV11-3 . TGTGCCAGCAGCTTAGGGGTAACTGAAGCTTTCTTT CASSLGVTEAFF
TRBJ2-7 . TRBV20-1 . TGCAGTGCTAGCGTCGGGGGCGAGCAGTACTTC CSASVGGEQYF
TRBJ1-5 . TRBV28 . TGTGCCAGCAGGCGACACCTAGAAGGGCCCCAGCATTTT CASRRHLEGPQHF
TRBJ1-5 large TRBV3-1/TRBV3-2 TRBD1 TGTGCCAGCAGGGGGACAGGGGGCAATCAGCCCCAGCATTTT CASRGTGGNQPQHF
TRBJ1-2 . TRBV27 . TGTGCCAGCAGTTTTGGTCAGGGAGATGGCTACACCTTC CASSFGQGDGYTF
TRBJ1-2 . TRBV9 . TGTGCCAGCAGTGCACAGGGAGACTATGGCTACACCTTC CASSAQGDYGYTF
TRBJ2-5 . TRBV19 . TGTGCCAGTAGTATCGGGGGCGACCTTTCATACCAAGAGACCCAGTACTTC CASSIGGDLSYQETQYF
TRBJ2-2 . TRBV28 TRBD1 TGTGCCAGCAGTTTAAGTGTGAGACAGGGGGCAATCACCGGGGAGCTGTTTTTT CASSLSVRQGAITGELFF
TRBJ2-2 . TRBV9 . TGTGCCAGCAGCGCAGCGGAAAGGAACACCGGGGAGCTGTTTTTT CASSAAERNTGELFF